This T cell receptor (beta chain) originates from a study of molecular identifiers for immune sequencing clone quantification. TCRdb re-called the PCR reads with MiXCR, one entry per CDR3 protein. This sample carries some 680,000 distinct CDR3 sequences, about 25% of them seen once, and the ten largest clones take 0.78%. The CDR3 length is 14 residues. Per germline, CDR1 SGDLS and CDR2 YYNGEE. Regarding this clonotype: A junction boundary mismatches the germline segment, possibly from a read error.

The receptor's source is a human donor in good health. Some libraries in this study had Jurkat cell RNA spiked in. Sequenced sample: naive CD8+ T cells from blood, with Jurkat cell RNA spiked in. The subset is: FACS-sorted CD8+CD4-CCR7+CD45RA+ naive T cells. The chain employs TRBV9 and TRBJ1-1; a possible D gene is TRBD1 (5 bases). The CDR3 loop is CAGSVVGQNTEAFF. The DNA of the CDR3 is TGTGCCGGCAGCGTAGTAGGACAGAACACTGAAGCTTTCTTT.